Listed below are T cell receptor beta chains from one sample, sequenced in a study of cytomegalovirus exposure and HLA in healthy donors. This table comes from immunoSEQ multiplex PCR, and its TCRdb copy is limited to in-frame clones, with some not included. The sample records over 80,000 clones, over 60% being singletons. Specimen: PBMCs. The receptors stem from a man in his fifties or sixties in good health and CMV-seropositive. The conserved cysteine and the conserved F or W are not part of the CDR3 here. The order of the fields is J gene, V gene, CDR3 protein.

J: TRBJ1-2; V: TRBV6-5; CDR3: ASSEQGGSYGYT
J: TRBJ2-2; V: TRBV5-1; CDR3: ASSLYPPGHQNTGELF
J: TRBJ2-7; V: TRBV7-8; CDR3: ASSLAGVAGISEQY
J: TRBJ2-5; V: TRBV11-2; CDR3: ASSLDSGGLTQY
J: TRBJ1-5; V: TRBV2; CDR3: ASKTVPNQPQH
J: TRBJ2-7; V: TRBV7-3; CDR3: ASSPGQGTSYEQY
J: TRBJ1-5; V: TRBV2; CDR3: ASRETGGGGNQPQH
J: TRBJ2-5; V: TRBV29-1; CDR3: SVAYSSGGFSETQY
J: TRBJ1-2; V: TRBV11-2; CDR3: ASSSGWGGDGYT
J: TRBJ2-3; V: TRBV2; CDR3: ASSEAQGRVDTQY
J: .; V: TRBV6-5; CDR3: ASSKNYEQY
J: TRBJ2-3; V: TRBV30; CDR3: AWSAELGTSGTDTQY
J: TRBJ1-6; V: TRBV30; CDR3: AWSVGGSYNSPLH
J: TRBJ1-2; V: TRBV5-1; CDR3: ASSPGTGGIYGYT
J: TRBJ1-6; V: TRBV19; CDR3: ASRTQGTNSPLH
J: TRBJ2-4; V: TRBV7-8; CDR3: ASSPRVGGIAKNIQY
J: TRBJ1-6; V: TRBV9; CDR3: ASSATGTVRALH
J: TRBJ2-7; V: TRBV27; CDR3: ASSPRGGSSYEQY
J: TRBJ1-4; V: TRBV28; CDR3: ASRQGRENEKLF
J: TRBJ2-4; V: TRBV11-2; CDR3: ASSSLGTSGGLQY
J: TRBJ2-7; V: TRBV15; CDR3: ATSRDAPGEQY
J: TRBJ2-2; V: TRBV19; CDR3: ASSGWTSGSTGELF
J: TRBJ2-1; V: TRBV9; CDR3: ASSVVDSSSSYNEQF
J: TRBJ1-4; V: TRBV11-2; CDR3: ASSLDRFTEKLF
J: TRBJ2-3; V: TRBV5-1; CDR3: ASSLGQGGSDTQY
J: TRBJ2-7; V: TRBV10-2; CDR3: ASTKGGRLGEQY
J: TRBJ1-5; V: TRBV2; CDR3: ASIPDRAYQPQH
J: TRBJ2-3; V: TRBV18; CDR3: ASSPAEDPDTQY
J: TRBJ1-6; V: TRBV18; CDR3: ASSPLPDSSYNSPLH
J: TRBJ2-5; V: TRBV19; CDR3: ASSPGTRGLETQY
J: TRBJ1-2; V: TRBV9; CDR3: ASSSENYGYT
J: TRBJ2-2; V: TRBV6-5; CDR3: ASRPAAGNGELF
J: TRBJ1-1; V: TRBV5-1; CDR3: ASSPTGLGDTEAF
J: TRBJ2-7; V: TRBV7-9; CDR3: ASSLTPGTGTYEQY
J: TRBJ2-3; V: TRBV5-1; CDR3: ASSLRRGVTDTQY